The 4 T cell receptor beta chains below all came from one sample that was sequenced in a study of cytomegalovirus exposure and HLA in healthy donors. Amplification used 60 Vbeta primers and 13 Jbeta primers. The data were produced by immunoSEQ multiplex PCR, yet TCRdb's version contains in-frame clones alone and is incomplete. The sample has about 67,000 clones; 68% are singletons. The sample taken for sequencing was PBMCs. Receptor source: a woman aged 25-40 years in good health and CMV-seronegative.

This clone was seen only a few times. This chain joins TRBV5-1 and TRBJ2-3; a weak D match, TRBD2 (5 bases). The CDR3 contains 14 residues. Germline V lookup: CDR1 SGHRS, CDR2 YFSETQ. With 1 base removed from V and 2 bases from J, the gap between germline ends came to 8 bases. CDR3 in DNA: TGCGCCAGCAGCTTGAGCGGTCTCACAGATACGCAGTATTTT. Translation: CASSLSGLTDTQYF. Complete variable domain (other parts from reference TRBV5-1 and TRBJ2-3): KAGVTQTPRYLIKTRGQQVTLSCSPISGHRSVSWYQQTPGQGLQFLFEYFSETQRNKGNFPGRFSGRQFSNSRSEMNVSTLELGDSALYLCASSLSGLTDTQYFGPGTRLTVL.

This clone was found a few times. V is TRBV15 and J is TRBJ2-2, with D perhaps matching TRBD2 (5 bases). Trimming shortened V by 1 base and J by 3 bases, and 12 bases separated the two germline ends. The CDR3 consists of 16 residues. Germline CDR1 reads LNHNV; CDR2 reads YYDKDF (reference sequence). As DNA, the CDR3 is TGTGCCACCAGCAGAGCCGAGATGAGGGACACCGGGGAGCTGTTTTTT. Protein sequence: CATSRAEMRDTGELFF.

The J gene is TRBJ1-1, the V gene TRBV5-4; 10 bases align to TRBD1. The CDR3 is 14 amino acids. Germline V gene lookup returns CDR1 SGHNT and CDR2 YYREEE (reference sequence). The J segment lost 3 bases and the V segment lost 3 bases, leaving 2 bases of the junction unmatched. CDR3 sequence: CASSSGTGDTEAFF. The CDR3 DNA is TGTGCCAGCAGCTCCGGGACAGGGGACACTGAAGCTTTCTTT.

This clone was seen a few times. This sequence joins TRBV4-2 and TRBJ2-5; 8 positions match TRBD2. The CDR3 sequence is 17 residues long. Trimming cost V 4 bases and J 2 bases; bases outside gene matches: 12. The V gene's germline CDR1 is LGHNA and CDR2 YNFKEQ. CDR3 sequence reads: CASSPVGGGLRQETQYF. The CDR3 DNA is TGTGCCAGCAGCCCCGTCGGGGGGGGCCTTCGTCAAGAGACCCAGTACTTC.